This entry concerns a single TCR beta chain. The source of the sample is a study of blood T cell repertoires in COVID-19. The CDR3 is 12 residues long. Germline assignment: CDR1 LGHDT and CDR2 YNNKEL (reference sequence). Trimming took off 4 bases at V and 5 bases at J, with 9 bases between the two ends. Authors' methods: Quantification of nucleated cells was approximated via reference gene primer amplification. The table came from immunoSEQ multiplex PCR; TCRdb's copy has only in-frame clones and leaves some out. D and trimming were read from the DNA, whereas the V and J calls and clone size are those reported in that table. The data hold about 250,000 clones, with 85% to 90% observed a single time. The study assigned cohorts using participant-reported clinical history.

The origin of this receptor is a man between 40 and 49 years old who had recovered from COVID-19. Specimen: PBMCs or T cells enriched from blood (not recorded which). This chain connects TRBV3-1 (or the pseudogene TRBV3-2) to TRBJ2-7, with D hard to call. In DNA, the CDR3 is TGTGCCAGCAGCCTTCAACGGGACGAGCAGTACTTC. Residues: CASSLQRDEQYF.